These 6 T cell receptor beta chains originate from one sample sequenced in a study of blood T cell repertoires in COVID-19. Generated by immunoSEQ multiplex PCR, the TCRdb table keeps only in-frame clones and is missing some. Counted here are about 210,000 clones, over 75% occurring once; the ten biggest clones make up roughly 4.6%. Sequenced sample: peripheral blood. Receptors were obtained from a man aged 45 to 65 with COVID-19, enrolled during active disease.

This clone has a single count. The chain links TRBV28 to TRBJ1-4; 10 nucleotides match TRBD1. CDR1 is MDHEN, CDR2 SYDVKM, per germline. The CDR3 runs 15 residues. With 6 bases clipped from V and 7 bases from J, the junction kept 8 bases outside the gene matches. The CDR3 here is CASREPGQGREKLFF. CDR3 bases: TGTGCCAGCAGGGAGCCGGGACAGGGGCGTGAAAAACTGTTTTTT. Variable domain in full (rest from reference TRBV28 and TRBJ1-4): DVKVTQSSRYLVKRTGEKVFLECVQDMDHENMFWYRQDPGLGLRLIYFSYDVKMKEKGDIPEGYSVSREKKERFSLILESASTNQTSMYLCASREPGQGREKLFFGSGTQLSVL.

The CDR3 coding sequence is TGTGCCAGCAGCCAAGGGGCTAGCGGGGGTAGCACAGATACGCAGTATTTT. This gives the protein CASSQGASGGSTDTQYF. The chain recombines TRBV3-1 (or the pseudogene TRBV3-2) with TRBJ2-3; 10 nucleotides match TRBD2. The CDR3 runs to 17 residues. V was pared by 1 base and J by 0 bases, with 4 bases of the junction left unmatched. Germline CDR1 reads LGHDT; CDR2 reads YNNKEL (reference sequence).

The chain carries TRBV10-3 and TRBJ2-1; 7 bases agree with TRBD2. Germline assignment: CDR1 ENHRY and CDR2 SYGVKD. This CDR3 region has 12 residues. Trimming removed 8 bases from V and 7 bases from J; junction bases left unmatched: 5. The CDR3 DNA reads TGTGCCATCGGCAGTAGCGGGAATGAGCAGTTCTTC. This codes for CAIGSSGNEQFF.

CDR3 nucleotides: TGTGCCAGCAGTACAGGACAGGGAGCGTGGTTGAGCTATGGCTACACCTTC. Amino acids: CASSTGQGAWLSYGYTF. V and J are TRBV28 and TRBJ1-2, with 8 positions matching TRBD1. Unmatched junction bases numbered 15, after V lost 5 bases and J lost 4 bases. CDR1 is MDHEN, CDR2 SYDVKM, per germline. The CDR3 has 17 amino acids.

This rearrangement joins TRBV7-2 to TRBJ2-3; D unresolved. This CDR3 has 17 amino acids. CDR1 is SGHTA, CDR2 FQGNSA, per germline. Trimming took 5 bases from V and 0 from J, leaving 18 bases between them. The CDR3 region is CASSARRGTTSTDTQYF. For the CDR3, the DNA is TGTGCCAGCAGCGCGAGGCGAGGAACCACTAGCACAGATACGCAGTATTTT.

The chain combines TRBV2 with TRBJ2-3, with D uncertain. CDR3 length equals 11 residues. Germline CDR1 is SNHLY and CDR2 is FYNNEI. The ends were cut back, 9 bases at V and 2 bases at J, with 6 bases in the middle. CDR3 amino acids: CARRLTDTQYF. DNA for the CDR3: TGTGCCAGGAGACTCACAGATACGCAGTATTTT.